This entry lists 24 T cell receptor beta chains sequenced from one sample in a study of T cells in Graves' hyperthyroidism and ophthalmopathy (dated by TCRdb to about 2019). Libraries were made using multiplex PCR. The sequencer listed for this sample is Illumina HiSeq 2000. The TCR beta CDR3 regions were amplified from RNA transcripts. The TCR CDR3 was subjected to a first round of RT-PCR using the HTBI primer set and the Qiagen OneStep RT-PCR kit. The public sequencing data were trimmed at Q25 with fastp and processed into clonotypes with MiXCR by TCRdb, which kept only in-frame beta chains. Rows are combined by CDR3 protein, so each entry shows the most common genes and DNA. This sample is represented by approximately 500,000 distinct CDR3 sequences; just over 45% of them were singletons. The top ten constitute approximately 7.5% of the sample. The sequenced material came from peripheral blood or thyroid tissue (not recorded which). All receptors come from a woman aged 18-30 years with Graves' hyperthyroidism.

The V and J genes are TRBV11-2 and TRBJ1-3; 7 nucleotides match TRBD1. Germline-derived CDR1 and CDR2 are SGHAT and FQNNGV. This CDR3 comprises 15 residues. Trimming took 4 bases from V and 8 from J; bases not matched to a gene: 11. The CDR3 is CASSSGQNYGYTIYF. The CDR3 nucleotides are TGTGCCAGCAGCTCGGGACAGAACTATGGCTACACCATATATTTT.

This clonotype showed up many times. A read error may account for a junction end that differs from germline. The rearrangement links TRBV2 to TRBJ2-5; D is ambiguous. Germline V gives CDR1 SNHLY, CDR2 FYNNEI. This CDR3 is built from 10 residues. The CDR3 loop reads CASREETQYF. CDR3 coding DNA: TGTGCCAGCAGGGAAGAGACCCAGTACTTC.

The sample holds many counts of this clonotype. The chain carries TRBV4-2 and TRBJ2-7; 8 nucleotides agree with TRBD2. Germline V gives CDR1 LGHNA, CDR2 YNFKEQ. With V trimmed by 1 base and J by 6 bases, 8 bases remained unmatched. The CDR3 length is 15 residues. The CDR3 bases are TGTGCCAGCAGCCAAGCAGCGGGAGTATCTGGCGAGCAGTACTTC. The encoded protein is CASSQAAGVSGEQYF.

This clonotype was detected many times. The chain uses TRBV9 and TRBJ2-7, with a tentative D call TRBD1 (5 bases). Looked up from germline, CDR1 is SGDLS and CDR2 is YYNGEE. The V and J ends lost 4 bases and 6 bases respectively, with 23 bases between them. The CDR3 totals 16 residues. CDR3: CASSPQRDQGRIEQYF. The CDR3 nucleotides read TGTGCCAGCAGCCCCCAGCGAGACCAGGGCAGGATCGAGCAGTACTTC.

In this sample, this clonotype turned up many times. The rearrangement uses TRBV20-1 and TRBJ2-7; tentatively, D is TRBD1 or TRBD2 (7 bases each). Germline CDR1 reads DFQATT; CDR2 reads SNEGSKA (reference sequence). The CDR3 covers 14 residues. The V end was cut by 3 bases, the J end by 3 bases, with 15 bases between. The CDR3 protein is CSASRGGGSYEQYF. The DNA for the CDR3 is TGCAGTGCTAGCCGAGGGGGCGGGAGCTACGAGCAGTACTTC.

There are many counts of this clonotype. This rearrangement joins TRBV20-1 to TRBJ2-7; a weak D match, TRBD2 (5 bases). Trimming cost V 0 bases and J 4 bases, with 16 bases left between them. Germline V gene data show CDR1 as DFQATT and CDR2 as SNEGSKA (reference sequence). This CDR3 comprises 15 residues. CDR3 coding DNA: TGCAGTGCTAGAGATCCGGCCGGGATCGGGTACGAGCAGTACTTC. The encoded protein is CSARDPAGIGYEQYF.

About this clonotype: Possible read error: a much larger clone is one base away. The CDR3 region is CASSLISTFPYGYTF. In nucleotides, the CDR3 is TGTGCCAGCAGCTTGATTTCAACCTTCCCCTATGGCTACACCTTC. The rearrangement links TRBV5-8 to TRBJ1-2; D is ambiguous. The V end lost 1 base, the J end lost 4 bases, and 14 bases lay between the germline ends. The CDR3 covers 15 residues. Germline CDR1 SGHTS, CDR2 YDEGEE.

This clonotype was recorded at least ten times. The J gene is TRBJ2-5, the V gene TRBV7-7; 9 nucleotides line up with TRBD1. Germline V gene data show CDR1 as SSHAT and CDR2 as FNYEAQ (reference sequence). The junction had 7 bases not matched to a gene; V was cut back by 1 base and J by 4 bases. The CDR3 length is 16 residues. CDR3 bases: TGTGCCAGCAGCTTAGACAGGGGGCTTGGTGGAGAGACCCAGTACTTC. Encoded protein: CASSLDRGLGGETQYF.

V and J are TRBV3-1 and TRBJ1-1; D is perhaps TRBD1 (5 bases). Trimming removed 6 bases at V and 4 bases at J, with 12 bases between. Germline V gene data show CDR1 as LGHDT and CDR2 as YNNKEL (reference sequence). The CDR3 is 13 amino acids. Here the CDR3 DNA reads TGTGCCAGCAGGCGGGGGGTAGTCACTGAAGCTTTCTTT. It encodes CASRRGVVTEAFF. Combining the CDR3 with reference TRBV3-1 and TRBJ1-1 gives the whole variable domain DTAVSQTPKYLVTQMGNDKSIKCEQNLGHDTMYWYKQDSKKFLKIMFSYNNKELIINETVPNRFSPKSPDKAHLNLHINSLELGDSAVYFCASRRGVVTEAFFGQGTRLTVV.

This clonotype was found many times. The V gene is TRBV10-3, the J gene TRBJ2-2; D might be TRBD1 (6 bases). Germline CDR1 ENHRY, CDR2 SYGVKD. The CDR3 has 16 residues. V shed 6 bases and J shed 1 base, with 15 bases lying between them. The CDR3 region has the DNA TGTGCCATCAGGGGAACGGACAGAAAGAACACCGGGGAGCTGTTTTTT. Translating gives CAIRGTDRKNTGELFF.

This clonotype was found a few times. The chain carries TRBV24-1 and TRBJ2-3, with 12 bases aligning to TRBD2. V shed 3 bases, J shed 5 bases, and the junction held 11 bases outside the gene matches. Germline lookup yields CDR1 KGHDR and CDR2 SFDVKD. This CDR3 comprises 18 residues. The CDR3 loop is CATSDPGPEGLAGDTQYF. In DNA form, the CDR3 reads TGTGCCACCAGTGATCCAGGACCTGAGGGACTAGCGGGAGATACGCAGTATTTT.

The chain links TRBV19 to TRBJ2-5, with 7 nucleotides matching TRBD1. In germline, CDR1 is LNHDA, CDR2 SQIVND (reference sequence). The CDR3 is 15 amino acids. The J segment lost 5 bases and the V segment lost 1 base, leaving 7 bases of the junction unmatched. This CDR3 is CASSIVRGPGETQYF. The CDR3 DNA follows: TGTGCCAGTAGTATAGTTAGGGGGCCGGGGGAGACCCAGTACTTC.

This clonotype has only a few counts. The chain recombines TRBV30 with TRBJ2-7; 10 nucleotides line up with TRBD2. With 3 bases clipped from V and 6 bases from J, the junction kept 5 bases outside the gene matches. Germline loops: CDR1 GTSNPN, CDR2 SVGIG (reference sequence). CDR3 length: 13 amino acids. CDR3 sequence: CAWRVSGRPEQYF. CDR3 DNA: TGTGCCTGGAGGGTTAGCGGGAGGCCCGAGCAGTACTTC.

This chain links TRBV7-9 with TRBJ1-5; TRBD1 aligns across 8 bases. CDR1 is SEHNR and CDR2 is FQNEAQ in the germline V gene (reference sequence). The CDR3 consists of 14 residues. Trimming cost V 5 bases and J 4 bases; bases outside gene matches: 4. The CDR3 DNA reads TGTGCCAGCAGCCGCAGGGGGCCTAATCAGCCCCAGCATTTT. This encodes CASSRRGPNQPQHF.

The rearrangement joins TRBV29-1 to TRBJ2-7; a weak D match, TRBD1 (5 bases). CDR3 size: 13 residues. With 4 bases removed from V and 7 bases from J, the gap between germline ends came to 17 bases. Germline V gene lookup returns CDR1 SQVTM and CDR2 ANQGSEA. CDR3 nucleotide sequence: TGCAGCGTTGTTGTTCAGGGTTACAATGAGCAGTACTTC. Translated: CSVVVQGYNEQYF.

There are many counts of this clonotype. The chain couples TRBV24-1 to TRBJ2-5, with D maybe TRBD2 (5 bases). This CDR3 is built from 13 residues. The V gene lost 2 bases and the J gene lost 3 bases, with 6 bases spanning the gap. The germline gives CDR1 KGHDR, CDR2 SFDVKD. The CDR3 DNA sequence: TGTGCCACCAGTGATTGGAGGAAAGAGACCCAGTACTTC. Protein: CATSDWRKETQYF.

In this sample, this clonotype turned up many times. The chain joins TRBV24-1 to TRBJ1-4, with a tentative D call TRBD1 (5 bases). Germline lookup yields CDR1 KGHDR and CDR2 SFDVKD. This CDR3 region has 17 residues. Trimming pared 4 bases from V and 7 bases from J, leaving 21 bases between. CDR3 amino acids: CATSDRTKGSSIEKLFF. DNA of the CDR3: TGTGCCACCAGTGACCGAACAAAGGGGAGCTCAATTGAAAAACTGTTTTTT.

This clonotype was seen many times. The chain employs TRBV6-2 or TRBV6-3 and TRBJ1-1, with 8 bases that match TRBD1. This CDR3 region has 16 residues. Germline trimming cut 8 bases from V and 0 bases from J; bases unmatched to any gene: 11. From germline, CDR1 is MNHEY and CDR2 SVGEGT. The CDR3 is CASSGTRTGMNTEAFF. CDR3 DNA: TGTGCCAGCTCAGGGACCCGGACAGGGATGAACACTGAAGCTTTCTTT.

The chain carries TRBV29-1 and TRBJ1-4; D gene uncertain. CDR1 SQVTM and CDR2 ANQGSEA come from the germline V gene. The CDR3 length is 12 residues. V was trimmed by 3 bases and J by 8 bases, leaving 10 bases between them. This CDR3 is CSVDRSAEKLFF. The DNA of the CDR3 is TGCAGCGTTGACCGGTCGGCCGAAAAACTGTTTTTT.

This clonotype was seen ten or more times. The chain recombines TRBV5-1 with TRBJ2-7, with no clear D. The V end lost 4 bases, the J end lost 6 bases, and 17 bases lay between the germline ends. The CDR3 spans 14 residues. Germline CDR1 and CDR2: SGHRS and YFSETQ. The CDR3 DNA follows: TGCGCCAGCAGCATCGACAAGGCCGCTGGCGAGCAGTACTTC. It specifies CASSIDKAAGEQYF. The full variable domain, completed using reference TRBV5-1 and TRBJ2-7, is KAGVTQTPRYLIKTRGQQVTLSCSPISGHRSVSWYQQTPGQGLQFLFEYFSETQRNKGNFPGRFSGRQFSNSRSEMNVSTLELGDSALYLCASSIDKAAGEQYFGPGTRLTVT.

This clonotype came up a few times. CDR3 in DNA: TGTGCCAGCAGCAGCCGGGGGATATACAATGAGCAGTTCTTC. It is translated as CASSSRGIYNEQFF. The chain has TRBV7-3 and TRBJ2-5; a weak D match, TRBD2 (6 bases). TRBJ2-1 explains the end of the DNA better; the J call may be wrong. This CDR3 spans 14 amino acids. From germline, CDR1 is SGHTA and CDR2 FQGTGA.

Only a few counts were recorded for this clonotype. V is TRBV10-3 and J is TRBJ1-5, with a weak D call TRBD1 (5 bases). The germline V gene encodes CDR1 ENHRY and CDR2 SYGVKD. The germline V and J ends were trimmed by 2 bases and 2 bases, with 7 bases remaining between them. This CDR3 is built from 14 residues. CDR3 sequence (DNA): TGTGCCATCAGTGAGCTACAGGGCAATCAGCCCCAGCATTTT. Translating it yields CAISELQGNQPQHF.

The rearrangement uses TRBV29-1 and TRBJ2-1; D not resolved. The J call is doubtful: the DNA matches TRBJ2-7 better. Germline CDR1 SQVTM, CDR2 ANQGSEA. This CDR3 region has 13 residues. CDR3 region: CSVVGASYNEQYF. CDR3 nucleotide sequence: TGCAGCGTTGTAGGAGCGTCCTACAATGAGCAGTACTTC.

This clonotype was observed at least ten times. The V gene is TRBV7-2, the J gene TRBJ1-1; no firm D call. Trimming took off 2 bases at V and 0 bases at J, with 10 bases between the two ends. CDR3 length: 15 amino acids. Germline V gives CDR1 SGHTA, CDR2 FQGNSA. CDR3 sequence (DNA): TGTGCCAGCAGCTTAAGACGGAGTTTGAACACTGAAGCTTTCTTT. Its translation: CASSLRRSLNTEAFF.